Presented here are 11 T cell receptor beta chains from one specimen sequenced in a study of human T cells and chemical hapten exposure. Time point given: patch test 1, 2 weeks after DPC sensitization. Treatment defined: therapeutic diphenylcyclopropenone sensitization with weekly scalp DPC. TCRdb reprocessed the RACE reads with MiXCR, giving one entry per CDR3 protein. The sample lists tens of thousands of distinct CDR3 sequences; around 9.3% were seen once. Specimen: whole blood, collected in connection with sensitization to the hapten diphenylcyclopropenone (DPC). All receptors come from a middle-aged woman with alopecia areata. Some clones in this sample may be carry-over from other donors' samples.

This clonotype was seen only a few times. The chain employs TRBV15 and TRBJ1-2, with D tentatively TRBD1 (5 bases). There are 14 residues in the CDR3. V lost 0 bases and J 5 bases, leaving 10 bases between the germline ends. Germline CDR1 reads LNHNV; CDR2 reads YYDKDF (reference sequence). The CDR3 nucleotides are TGTGCCACCAGCAGAGATGGGACTCCTTATGGCTACACCTTC. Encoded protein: CATSRDGTPYGYTF.

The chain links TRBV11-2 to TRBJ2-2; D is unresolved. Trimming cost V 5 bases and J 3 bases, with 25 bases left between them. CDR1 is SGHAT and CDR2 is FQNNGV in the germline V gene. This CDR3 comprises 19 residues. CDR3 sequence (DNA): TGTGCCAGCAGCGCACGTCAGGCACTCTCACCTAAACACACCGGGGAGCTGTTTTTT. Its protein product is CASSARQALSPKHTGELFF.

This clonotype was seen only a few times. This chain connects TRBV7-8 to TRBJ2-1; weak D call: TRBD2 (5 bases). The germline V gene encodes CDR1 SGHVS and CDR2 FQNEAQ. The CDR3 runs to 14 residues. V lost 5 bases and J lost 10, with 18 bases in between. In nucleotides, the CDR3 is TGTGCCAGCAGCCCCCGAGGGAGTTTAAAGGAGCAGTTCTTC. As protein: CASSPRGSLKEQFF.

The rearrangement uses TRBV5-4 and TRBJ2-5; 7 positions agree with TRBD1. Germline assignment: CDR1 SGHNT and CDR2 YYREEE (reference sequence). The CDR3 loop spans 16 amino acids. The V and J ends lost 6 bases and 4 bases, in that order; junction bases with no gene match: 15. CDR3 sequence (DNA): TGTGCCAGCACCAGTAGGGGGCAGACTCGGGGAGAGACCCAGTACTTC. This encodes CASTSRGQTRGETQYF.

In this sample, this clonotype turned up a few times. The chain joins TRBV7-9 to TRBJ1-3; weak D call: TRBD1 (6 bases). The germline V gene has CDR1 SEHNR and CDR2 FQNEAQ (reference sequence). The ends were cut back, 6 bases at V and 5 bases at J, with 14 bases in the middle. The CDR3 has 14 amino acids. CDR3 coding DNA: TGTGCCAGCAGTGCAGGACAGACCCGAAACACCATATATTTT. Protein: CASSAGQTRNTIYF.

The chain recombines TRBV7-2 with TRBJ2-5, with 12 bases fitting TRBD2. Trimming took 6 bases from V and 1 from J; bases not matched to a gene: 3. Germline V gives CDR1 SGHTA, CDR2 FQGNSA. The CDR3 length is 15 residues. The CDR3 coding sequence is TGTGCCAGCAGACGACTAGCGGGGGCCCAAGAGACCCAGTACTTC. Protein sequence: CASRRLAGAQETQYF.

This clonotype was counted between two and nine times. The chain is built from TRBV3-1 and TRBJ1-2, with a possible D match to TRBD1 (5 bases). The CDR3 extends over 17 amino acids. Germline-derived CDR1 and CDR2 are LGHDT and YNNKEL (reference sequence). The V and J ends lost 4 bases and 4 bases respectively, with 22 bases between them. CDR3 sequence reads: CASSRRDPQSRSYGYTF. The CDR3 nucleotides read TGTGCCAGCAGCCGACGGGACCCCCAATCGCGCTCCTATGGCTACACCTTC.

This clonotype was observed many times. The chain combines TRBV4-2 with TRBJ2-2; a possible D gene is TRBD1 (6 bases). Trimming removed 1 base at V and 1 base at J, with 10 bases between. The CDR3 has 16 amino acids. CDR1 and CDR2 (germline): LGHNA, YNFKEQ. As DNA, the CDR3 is TGTGCCAGCAGCCAAGTTACACAGGGGAACACCGGGGAGCTGTTTTTT. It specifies CASSQVTQGNTGELFF.

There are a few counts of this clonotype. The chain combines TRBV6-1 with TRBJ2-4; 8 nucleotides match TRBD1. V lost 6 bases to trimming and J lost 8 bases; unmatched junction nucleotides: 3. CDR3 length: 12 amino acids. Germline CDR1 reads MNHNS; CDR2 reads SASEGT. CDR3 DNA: TGTGCCAGCAGACTACAGGGGGACATTCAGTACTTC. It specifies CASRLQGDIQYF.

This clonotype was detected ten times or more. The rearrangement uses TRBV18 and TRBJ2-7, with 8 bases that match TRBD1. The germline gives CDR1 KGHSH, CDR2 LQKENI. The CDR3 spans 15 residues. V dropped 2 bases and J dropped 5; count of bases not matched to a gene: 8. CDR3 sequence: CASSPRLQGADEQYF. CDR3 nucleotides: TGTGCCAGCTCACCAAGATTGCAGGGGGCTGACGAGCAGTACTTC. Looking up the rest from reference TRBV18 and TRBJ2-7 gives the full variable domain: NAGVMQNPRHLVRRRGQEARLRCSPMKGHSHVYWYRQLPEEGLKFMVYLQKENIIDESGMPKERFSAEFPKEGPSILRIQQVVRGDSAAYFCASSPRLQGADEQYFGPGTRLTVT.

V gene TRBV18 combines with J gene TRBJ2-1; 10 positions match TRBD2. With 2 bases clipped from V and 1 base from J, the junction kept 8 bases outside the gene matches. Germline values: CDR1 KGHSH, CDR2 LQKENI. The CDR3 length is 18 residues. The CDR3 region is CASSPAAFSGGSYNEQFF. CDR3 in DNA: TGTGCCAGCTCACCAGCAGCCTTTAGCGGGGGGTCCTACAATGAGCAGTTCTTC.